This T cell receptor (beta chain) is drawn from a study of T cells in Graves' hyperthyroidism and ophthalmopathy. Whole-study findings and limits: Ophthalmopathy was distinguished from stable hyperthyroidism by 13 V-J signatures.

RNA transcripts gave rise to amplified TCR beta CDR3 regions. HTBI primers were used for first-round RT-PCR of the TCR CDR3. Each CDR3 protein is one row after TCRdb ran MiXCR on the multiplex PCR reads. The data hold hundreds of thousands of distinct CDR3 sequences, with 45% observed a single time. In the case of this clonotype: Its antigen is not known.

In germline, CDR1 is SGHRS, CDR2 YFSETQ. Losses at the gene ends were 0 bases for V and 0 bases for J; bases not matched to a gene: 1. This CDR3 spans 15 amino acids. The clonotype originates from an adult man with Graves' disease, either hyperthyroidism or ophthalmopathy (not recorded which). The chain joins TRBV5-1 to TRBJ2-7; the match to TRBD1 covers 9 bases. Sequences were obtained from peripheral blood or thyroid tissue (not recorded which). The CDR3 is CASSLGTGVSYEQYF. The CDR3, as DNA: TGCGCCAGCAGCTTGGGGACAGGGGTCTCCTACGAGCAGTACTTC.